This T cell receptor beta chain was retrieved from a study of cytomegalovirus exposure and HLA in healthy donors. Study overall: Unique TCRs numbering 75 million to 95 million, obtained from HLA-typed donors, made up an early data release.

This clone was observed once. Its cognate antigen is unknown. Primers: 60 Vbeta forward and 13 Jbeta reverse. The table came from immunoSEQ multiplex PCR; TCRdb's copy has only in-frame clones and leaves some out. Of some 150,000 clones in the sample, around 87% were seen once. General study points: Follow-up analysis seemed to connect common viral pathogens with several of the most significant clusters identified. In a later analysis, an Asian-associated ancestry cluster reportedly showed fewer N-insertions than the roughly 650-donor mean. Researchers left out some V segments, among them TRBV6-2 and TRBV6-3, as indistinguishable.

Trimming at V came to 2 bases and at J to 5 bases, leaving 4 bases not matched to a gene. Germline lookup yields CDR1 MNHEY and CDR2 SMNVEV (reference sequence). The CDR3 extends over 15 amino acids. The specimen sequenced was PBMCs. This chain uses TRBV27 with TRBJ2-3, with 10 bases that match TRBD1. The TCR was taken from a woman in her twenties or thirties in good health and CMV-seronegative. Here the CDR3 DNA reads TGTGCCAGCAGTTTAATGGGACAGGGGAAAGATACGCAGTATTTT. Translating gives CASSLMGQGKDTQYF.